The source of this T cell receptor (beta chain) is a study of beta chain features in type 1 diabetes. Regarding this clone: No antigen is known for it.

The isolated RNA, all of it, was reverse transcribed, so expressed TCRB transcripts were what got sequenced. Measured with immunoSEQ multiplex PCR; TCRdb has only the in-frame clones, and not every one. The profile shows about 340,000 clones, 6.5% to 10% of them singletons. Study-wide results and limits: Type 1 diabetes patients had moderately but significantly shorter TCRB CDR3s in all four CD4+ subsets. For patients and controls alike, PCR might favor shorter templates to the same degree.

The sample taken for sequencing was central memory CD4+ T cells from blood. This TCR was recovered from a woman younger than 35 in good health.

CDR3 coding DNA: TGTGCCAGCAGCTTAGTCCGGGACAGGATCTACGAGCAGTACTTC. Translating gives CASSLVRDRIYEQYF. This chain uses TRBV11-2 with TRBJ2-7; 8 bases agree with TRBD1. Germline values: CDR1 SGHAT, CDR2 FQNNGV. This CDR3 has 15 amino acids. V lost 1 base and J lost 3; bases outside the gene matches: 5.